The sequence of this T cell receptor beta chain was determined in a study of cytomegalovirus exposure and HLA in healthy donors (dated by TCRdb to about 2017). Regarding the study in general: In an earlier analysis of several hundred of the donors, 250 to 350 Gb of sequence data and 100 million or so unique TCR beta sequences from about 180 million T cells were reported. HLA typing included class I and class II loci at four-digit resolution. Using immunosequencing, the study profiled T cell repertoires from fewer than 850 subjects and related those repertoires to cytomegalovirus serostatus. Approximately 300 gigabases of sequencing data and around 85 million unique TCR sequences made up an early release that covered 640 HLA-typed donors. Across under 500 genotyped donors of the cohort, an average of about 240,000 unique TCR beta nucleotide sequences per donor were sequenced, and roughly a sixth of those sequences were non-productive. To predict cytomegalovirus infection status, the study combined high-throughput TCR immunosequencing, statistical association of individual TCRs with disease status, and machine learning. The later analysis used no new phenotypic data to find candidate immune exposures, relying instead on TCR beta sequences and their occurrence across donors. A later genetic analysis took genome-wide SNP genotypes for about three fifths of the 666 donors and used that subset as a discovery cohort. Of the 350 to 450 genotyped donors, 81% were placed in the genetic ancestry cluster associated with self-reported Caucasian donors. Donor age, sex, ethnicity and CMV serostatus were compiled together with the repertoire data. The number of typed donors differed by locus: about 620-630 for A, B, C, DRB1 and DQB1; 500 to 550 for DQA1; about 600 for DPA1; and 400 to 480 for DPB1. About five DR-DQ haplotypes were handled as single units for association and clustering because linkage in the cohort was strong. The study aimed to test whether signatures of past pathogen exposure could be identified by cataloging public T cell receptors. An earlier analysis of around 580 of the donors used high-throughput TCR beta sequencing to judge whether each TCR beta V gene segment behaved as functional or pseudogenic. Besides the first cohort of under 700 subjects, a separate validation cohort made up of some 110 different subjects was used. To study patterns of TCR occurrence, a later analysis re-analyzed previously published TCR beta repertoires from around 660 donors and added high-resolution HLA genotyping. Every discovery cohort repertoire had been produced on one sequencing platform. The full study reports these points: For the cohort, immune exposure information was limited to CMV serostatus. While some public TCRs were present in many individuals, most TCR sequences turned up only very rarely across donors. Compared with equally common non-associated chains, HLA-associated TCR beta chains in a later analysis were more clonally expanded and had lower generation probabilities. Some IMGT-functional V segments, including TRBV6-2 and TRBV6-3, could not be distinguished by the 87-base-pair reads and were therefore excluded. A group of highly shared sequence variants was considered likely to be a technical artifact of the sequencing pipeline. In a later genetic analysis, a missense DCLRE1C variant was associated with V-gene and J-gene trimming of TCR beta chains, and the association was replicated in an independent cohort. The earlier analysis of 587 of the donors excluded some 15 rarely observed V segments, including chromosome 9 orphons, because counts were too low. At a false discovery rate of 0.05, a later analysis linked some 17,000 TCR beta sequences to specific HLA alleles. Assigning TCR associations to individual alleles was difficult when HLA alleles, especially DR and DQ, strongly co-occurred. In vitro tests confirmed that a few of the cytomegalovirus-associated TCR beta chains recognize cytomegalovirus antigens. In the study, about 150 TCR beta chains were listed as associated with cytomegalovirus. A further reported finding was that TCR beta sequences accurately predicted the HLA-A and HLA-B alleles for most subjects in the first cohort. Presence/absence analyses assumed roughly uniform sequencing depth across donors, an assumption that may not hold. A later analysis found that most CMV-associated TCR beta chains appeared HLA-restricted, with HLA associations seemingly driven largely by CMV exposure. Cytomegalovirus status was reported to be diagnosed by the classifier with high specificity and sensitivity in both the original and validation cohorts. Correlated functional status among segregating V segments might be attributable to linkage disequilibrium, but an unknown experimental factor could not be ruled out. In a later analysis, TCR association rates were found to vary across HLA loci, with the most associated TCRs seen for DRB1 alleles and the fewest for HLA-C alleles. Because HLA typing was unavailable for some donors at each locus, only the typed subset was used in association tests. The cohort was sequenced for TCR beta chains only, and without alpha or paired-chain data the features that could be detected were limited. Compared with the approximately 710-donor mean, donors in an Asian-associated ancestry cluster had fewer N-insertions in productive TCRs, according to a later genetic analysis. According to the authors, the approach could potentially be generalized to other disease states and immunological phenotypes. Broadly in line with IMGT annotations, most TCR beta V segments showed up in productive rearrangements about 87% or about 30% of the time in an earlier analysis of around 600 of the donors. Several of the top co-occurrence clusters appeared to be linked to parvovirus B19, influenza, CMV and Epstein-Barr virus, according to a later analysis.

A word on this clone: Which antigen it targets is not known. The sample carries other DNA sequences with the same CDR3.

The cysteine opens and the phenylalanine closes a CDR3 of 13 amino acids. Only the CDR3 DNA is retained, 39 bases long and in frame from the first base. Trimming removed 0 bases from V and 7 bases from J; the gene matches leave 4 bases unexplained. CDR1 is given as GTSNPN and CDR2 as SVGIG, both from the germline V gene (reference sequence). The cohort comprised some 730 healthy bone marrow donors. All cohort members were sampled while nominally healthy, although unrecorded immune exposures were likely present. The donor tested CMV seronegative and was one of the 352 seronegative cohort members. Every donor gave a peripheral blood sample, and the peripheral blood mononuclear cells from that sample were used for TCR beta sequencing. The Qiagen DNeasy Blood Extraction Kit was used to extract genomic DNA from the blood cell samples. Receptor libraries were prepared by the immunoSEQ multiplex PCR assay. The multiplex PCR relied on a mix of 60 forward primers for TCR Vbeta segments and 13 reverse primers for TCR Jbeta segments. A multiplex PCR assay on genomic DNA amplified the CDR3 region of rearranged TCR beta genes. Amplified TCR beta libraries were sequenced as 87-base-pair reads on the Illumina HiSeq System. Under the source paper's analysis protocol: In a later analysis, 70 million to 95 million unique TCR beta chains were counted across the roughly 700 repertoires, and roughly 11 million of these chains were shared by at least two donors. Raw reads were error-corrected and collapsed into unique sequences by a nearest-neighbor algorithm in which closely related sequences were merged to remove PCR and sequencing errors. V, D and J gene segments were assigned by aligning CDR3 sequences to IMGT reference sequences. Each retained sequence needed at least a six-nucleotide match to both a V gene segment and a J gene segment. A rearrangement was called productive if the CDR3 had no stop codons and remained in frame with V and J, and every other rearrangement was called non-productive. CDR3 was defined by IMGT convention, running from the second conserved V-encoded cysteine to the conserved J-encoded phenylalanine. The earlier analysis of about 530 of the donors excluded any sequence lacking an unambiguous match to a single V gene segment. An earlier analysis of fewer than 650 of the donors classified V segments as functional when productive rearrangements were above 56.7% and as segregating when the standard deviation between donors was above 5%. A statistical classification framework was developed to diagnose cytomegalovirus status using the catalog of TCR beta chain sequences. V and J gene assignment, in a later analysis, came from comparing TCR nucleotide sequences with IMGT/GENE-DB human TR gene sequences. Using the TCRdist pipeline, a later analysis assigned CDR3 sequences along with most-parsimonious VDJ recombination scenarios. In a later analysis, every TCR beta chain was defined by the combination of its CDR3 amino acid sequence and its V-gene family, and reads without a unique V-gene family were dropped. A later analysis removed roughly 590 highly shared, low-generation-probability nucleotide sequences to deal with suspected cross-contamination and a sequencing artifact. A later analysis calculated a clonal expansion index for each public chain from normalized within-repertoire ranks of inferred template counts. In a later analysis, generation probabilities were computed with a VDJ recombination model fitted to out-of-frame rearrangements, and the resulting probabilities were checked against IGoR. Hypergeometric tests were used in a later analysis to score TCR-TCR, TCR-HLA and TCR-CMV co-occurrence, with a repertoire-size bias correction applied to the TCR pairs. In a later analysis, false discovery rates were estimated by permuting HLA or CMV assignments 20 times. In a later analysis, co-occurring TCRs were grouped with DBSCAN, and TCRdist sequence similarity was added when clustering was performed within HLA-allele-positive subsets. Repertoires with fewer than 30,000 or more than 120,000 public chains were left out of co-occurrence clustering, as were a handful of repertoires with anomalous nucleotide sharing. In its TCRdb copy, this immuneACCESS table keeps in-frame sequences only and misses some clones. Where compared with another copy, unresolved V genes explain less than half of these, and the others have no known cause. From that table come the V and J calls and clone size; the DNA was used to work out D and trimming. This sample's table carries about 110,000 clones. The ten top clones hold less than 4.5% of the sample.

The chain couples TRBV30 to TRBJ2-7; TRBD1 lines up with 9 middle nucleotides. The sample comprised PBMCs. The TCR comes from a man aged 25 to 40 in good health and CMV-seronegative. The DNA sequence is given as TGTGCCTGGAGTGTACGACAGGGGGGTGAGCAGTACTTC. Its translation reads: CAWSVRQGGEQYF.